The sequence of this T cell receptor (beta chain) was determined in a study of CD8+ T cells in alopecia areata. On the study more broadly: Severity was scored as percentage of affected scalp area in treated patients.

Treatment of the sample: oral pan-JAK inhibitor, 5-10 mg twice daily. cDNA prepared by RNA extraction and subsequent reverse transcription served as the template for sequencing. The data were produced by immunoSEQ multiplex PCR, yet TCRdb's version contains in-frame clones alone and is incomplete. The sample yields about 180,000 clones, roughly 46% seen once. The sample holds a few counts of this clone. The CDR3 covers 13 residues. The ends were cut back, 2 bases at V and 8 bases at J, with 12 bases in the middle. Germline values: CDR1 MNHEY, CDR2 SVGAGI. This chain links TRBV6-5 with TRBJ1-1; D remains unclear. The input for sequencing was CD8+ T cells sorted from blood, taken around week 53, from a patient treated with tofacitinib. The receptor's source is a human donor with alopecia areata. CDR3 bases: TGTGCCAGCAGTTACGGTCAGACAATGGAAGCTTTCTTT. Protein sequence: CASSYGQTMEAFF.